This T cell receptor (beta chain) was profiled in a study of blood T cells in healthy people across ages. The germline V gene encodes CDR1 SGHTA and CDR2 FQGNSA. Trimming shortened V by 1 base and J by 8 bases, and 3 bases separated the two germline ends. The length of the CDR3 is 11 residues. For the second PCR, which ran for about 6 to 11 cycles, a sample-barcoded 5' primer and a J-beta primer mix were used. A template-switch adaptor with 12 random nucleotides tagged each cDNA molecule. At least 2.5 million CDR3-containing paired-end reads were obtained per sample. A single record per CDR3 protein comes from TCRdb applying MiXCR to the 5' RACE reads. The sample shows over 1.5 million distinct CDR3 sequences, around half of them seen only once.

Material for sequencing was blood. The source of this sequence is a woman in her 40s in good health. The chain uses TRBV7-2 and TRBJ1-3; D unclear. This CDR3 is CASSLGYTIYF. CDR3 DNA: TGTGCCAGCAGCTTAGGGTACACCATATATTTT.